The rows below give T cell receptor beta chains drawn from one sample of a study of blood T cell repertoires in COVID-19. Here immunoSEQ multiplex PCR was the method, and the copy in TCRdb shows in-frame clones only, minus some. Among 170,000 or so clones listed, approximately 85% were seen once. The sequenced sample consisted of PBMCs or T cells enriched from blood (not recorded which). These receptors all come from a man between 40 and 49 years old who had recovered from COVID-19. Each CDR3 is given with its conserved first and last residue.

J: TRBJ1-1; V: TRBV27; CDR3: CASSFTGSNTEAFF
J: TRBJ1-1; V: TRBV29-1; CDR3: CSVGGRLNTEAFF
J: TRBJ2-5; V: TRBV9; CDR3: CASSLGLAGKETQYF
J: TRBJ2-7; V: TRBV2; CDR3: CASSLTTGTGAYEQYF
J: TRBJ2-1; V: TRBV11-2; CDR3: CASSHRHRQFF
J: TRBJ1-5; V: TRBV30; CDR3: CAWSSRVDSNQPQHF
J: TRBJ2-6; V: TRBV6-6; CDR3: CASLGANVLTF
J: TRBJ2-2; V: TRBV6-6; CDR3: CASRRRAASGGASGELFF
J: TRBJ2-7; V: TRBV7-9; CDR3: CASSLAGSYEQYF
J: TRBJ1-1; V: TRBV9; CDR3: CASSVATGGYTEAFF
J: TRBJ1-6; V: TRBV5-1; CDR3: CASSRLSPSSYNSPLHF
J: TRBJ1-1; V: TRBV19; CDR3: CASSRQGAGTEAFF
J: TRBJ1-2; V: TRBV12-5; CDR3: CASGLFGNGYTF
J: TRBJ2-7; V: TRBV10-3; CDR3: CAISATEAYEQYF
J: TRBJ2-5; V: TRBV28; CDR3: CASSPGQGWRETQYF
J: TRBJ1-4; V: TRBV5-1; CDR3: CASSPGMGGTNEKLFF
J: TRBJ1-2; V: TRBV7-9; CDR3: CATHDEGDLGYGYTF
J: TRBJ1-2; V: TRBV19; CDR3: CASSDLRGANYGYTF
J: TRBJ2-1; V: TRBV6-5; CDR3: CASSPRGQGALEQFF
J: TRBJ2-7; V: TRBV30; CDR3: CAVAGGRYEQYF
J: TRBJ1-1; V: TRBV7-9; CDR3: CASSLPAKQGIGTEAFF
J: TRBJ1-2; V: TRBV12-5; CDR3: CASGLVQGAGNYGYTF
J: TRBJ1-2; V: TRBV7-2; CDR3: CASRPTGTGGYYTF
J: TRBJ1-4; V: TRBV5-1; CDR3: CASSPWGIDEKLFF
J: TRBJ2-1; V: TRBV5-6; CDR3: CASSLGYNWQFF
J: TRBJ1-6; V: TRBV30; CDR3: CAWSDSPGSPLHF
J: TRBJ1-1; V: TRBV11-1; CDR3: CASSLRGTGFTEAFF
J: TRBJ2-5; V: TRBV28; CDR3: CASSLHLFRSGMKTQYF
J: TRBJ2-4; V: TRBV6-1; CDR3: CASSEALTGGHIQYF
J: TRBJ2-2; V: TRBV5-1; CDR3: CASSLTAGDTGELFF
J: TRBJ1-2; V: TRBV28; CDR3: CASRGGYGYTF
J: TRBJ1-5; V: TRBV28; CDR3: CASSFLQGESWSNQPQHF
J: TRBJ2-1; V: TRBV10-3; CDR3: CATSGGANEQFF
J: TRBJ1-6; V: TRBV28; CDR3: CATAIPSSYNSPLHF